This TCR beta chain emerged from a study of shared clonotypes between healthy human individuals (TCRdb year 2020). About the full investigation: A few men and a couple of women, aged 18 to 49 years, made up the cohort. To estimate repertoire size and how much clonotypes are shared between individuals, the study performed deep sequencing of blood TCR repertoires from a few healthy adults. Per donor, leukapheresis produced somewhere between about 0.94 and 10 billion PBMCs. For each donor, CD4 naive and CD4 memory were each run on three plates, CD8 naive on two plates, and CD8 memory on one plate. Libraries were prepared and TCR repertoires were sequenced by different laboratories using diverse techniques, in order to increase sequencing depth and limit assay-specific biases. The research as a whole found: Sampling was restricted to blood, and TCR repertoires in tissue are likely to differ from TCR repertoires in blood. Even with the large sequencing depth, rarefaction of the sorted-subset datasets indicated that sequencing was incomplete. About 5% of naive CD4, 3.5% of naive CD8, roughly 2.4% of memory CD4, and 0.4% of memory CD8 clonotypes were shared across a few donors. Based on pairwise subsampling, the degree of clonotype sharing among donors was expected to be affected by sequencing depth. Clonotypes shared by all four sorted-subset donors showed higher generation probabilities than non-shared clonotypes. The genetic and exposure-history diversity represented was limited by the small number of donors. Naive subsets generally had larger estimated clonotype richness than memory subsets.

Worth noting for this clone: Its antigen is still unknown. There are no base qualities to consult, and no much larger clone falls within one base.

TCR CDR3 regions were amplified from genomic DNA by multiplex PCR using the deep immunoSEQ assay. Extracted genomic DNA from each cell subset was spread evenly across all wells of several immunoSEQ 96-well plates, with each plate serving as a replicate. For sorted subsets, approximately 210 ng of genomic DNA, equivalent to some 30,000 T cell genomes, went into each replicate PCR. Purified libraries were measured with a Qubit 3.0 fluorometer, size-checked on a Bioanalyzer 2100, and measured again with the KAPA Library Quantification kit. Every immunoSEQ 96-well plate was sequenced on a dedicated single-read 150-cycle Illumina NextSeq 550 flow cell. For the original study's pipeline: The immunoSEQ output contained only junctional sequences without quality scores, so filtering could not match that applied to full-length reads. To assign V/J genes and CDR3, sequences were annotated against IMGT germline references using PyIR, a Python wrapper for IgBLAST v1.9. Any read was removed if the V/J assignment was weak (E-value above 1e-6), the CDR3 was missing, or the read contained stop codons, out-of-frame junctions, or ambiguous translated residues. V3J clonotypes were defined as sequences sharing an identical inferred V gene, J gene, and CDR3 amino acid sequence. To compute the percentage overlap between repertoires, the number of shared unique clonotypes was divided by the size of the smaller repertoire. Repertoire richness was assessed with RTK rarefaction, the Chao1 estimator, and Recon v2.1 estimates of unobserved clonotypes. For all TCRbeta clonotypes obtained by the gDNA method from a few donors, generation probabilities were computed with OLGA. The table was pulled from immuneACCESS by TCRdb, which kept in-frame rearrangements only. Such tables lose some clones; where checked, under half of the loss comes from unresolved V genes, and the rest has no known cause. V, J and clone size are those of that table, while D and trimming were read from the DNA. Recorded for this sample are about 2.3 million clones; more than 80% of them occurred a single time. 0.35% to 0.5% of the sample goes to the ten largest clones.

The donors were healthy, HIV-negative adults with no recently reported acute infections or vaccinations. Every donor was a Caucasian adult living in Nashville, Tennessee, USA. CD4+ T cells were enriched by magnetic negative selection; naive cells were then positively selected on CD45RA, and the negative fraction formed the memory subset. Blood was collected by leukapheresis, and PBMCs were isolated by Ficoll-Histopaque density gradient centrifugation and then cryopreserved in liquid nitrogen vapor phase. Analytical flow cytometry was used to check the purity and quantity of each magnetically sorted T cell population. Genomic DNA was isolated from each sorted fraction and quantified by UV absorbance on a Nanodrop 2000c. Reading the germline V gene (reference sequence) gives CDR1 LNHNV and CDR2 YYDKDF. From cysteine to phenylalanine, the CDR3 is 15 amino acids long. The kept DNA is CDR3 alone, 45 bases in frame from the first base. The germline ends are 17 bases apart after V is trimmed by 4 bases and J by 8 bases.

This receptor chain uses TRBV15 and TRBJ1-4, and TRBD1 may be the D gene, going by 6 matching bases. The clonotype originates from a young man in good health. Some clones in this sample may be carry-over from other donors' samples. Sequenced material: naive CD4+ T cells from PBMCs. What the cell subset or site label conveys for this sample: CD45RA+ positively selected. The base sequence is TGTGCCACCAGCATTAGGCAGGGGAGTCGGGAAAAACTGTTTTTT. Translated, it gives CATSIRQGSREKLFF.